The clone carrying this T cell receptor (beta chain) showed up just once. The entry originates in a study of control samples from healthy donors and cancer patients. Clones were read by immunoSEQ multiplex PCR, and TCRdb kept only the in-frame ones, dropping some. There are about 140,000 clones in the sample; about 90% occur only once, and more than 6.5% lies in the top ten. The CDR3 is 21 residues long. Germline CDR1 MDHEN, CDR2 SYDVKM. V shed 5 bases, J shed 7 bases, and the junction held 22 bases outside the gene matches. This receptor was obtained from a man younger than 35 in good health. This chain connects TRBV28 to TRBJ1-6; 11 nucleotides align to TRBD1. The sample consisted of blood. The CDR3 DNA reads TGTGCCAGCAGTATACCACTCGTCGGAGGACAGGGGGCCTTGGGGAATTCACCCCTCCACTTT. Encoded protein: CASSIPLVGGQGALGNSPLHF.